These T cell receptor beta chains were read from a single sample in a study of T cell responses to AZD1222 COVID-19 vaccine. Assay used: immunoSEQ multiplex PCR; TCRdb lists only in-frame clones, some missing. Here the sample spans roughly 150,000 clones, roughly 90% being singletons. The starting material was peripheral blood, obtained on day 0 of AZD1222 vaccination. The receptors here all came from an adult in good health. Each CDR3 is given with its conserved first and last residue. Each record gives: V gene, clone size, J gene, D gene, CDR3 protein, CDR3 DNA. A D gene is named only where the DNA matches it firmly. Clone size is given for some rows only: seen once, a few or many times, or a class if the clone is expanded.

TRBV2	-	TRBJ2-5	-	CASSGQETQYF	TGTGCCAGCAGTGGTCAAGAGACCCAGTACTTC
TRBV30	few	TRBJ1-3	-	CAWSVTGTSGNTIYF	TGTGCCTGGAGTGTAACAGGGACCTCTGGAAACACCATATATTTT
TRBV3-1/TRBV3-2	-	TRBJ1-1	TRBD1	CASSFDRGNTEAFF	TGTGCCAGCAGCTTCGACAGGGGGAACACTGAAGCTTTCTTT
TRBV11-2	once	TRBJ2-6	-	CASSHDRTLSGANVLTF	TGTGCCAGCAGCCACGACAGGACCCTCTCTGGGGCCAACGTCCTGACTTTC
TRBV28	-	TRBJ1-5	TRBD1	CASRPGTGGLMGNQPQHF	TGTGCCAGCAGACCTGGGACAGGAGGGTTAATGGGCAATCAGCCCCAGCATTTT
TRBV15	once	TRBJ2-5	TRBD2	CATSRYGTSGSNQLTETQYF	TGTGCCACCAGCAGATACGGGACTAGCGGGAGTAACCAGTTGACGGAGACCCAGTACTTC
TRBV19	-	TRBJ2-5	-	CASKTGGGQETQYF	TGTGCCAGTAAAACAGGGGGAGGGCAAGAGACCCAGTACTTC
TRBV25-1	-	TRBJ2-7	-	CASFIRTDGISEQYF	TGTGCCAGCTTTATCCGGACAGATGGGATATCCGAGCAGTACTTC
TRBV28	-	TRBJ1-1	TRBD1	CASSSLTGTVTEAFF	TGTGCCAGCAGTTCGTTGACAGGGACGGTCACTGAAGCTTTCTTT
TRBV5-1	-	TRBJ2-1	-	CASSINRDEQFF	TGCGCCAGCAGTATTAACAGGGATGAGCAGTTCTTC
TRBV2	once	TRBJ2-1	-	CASTEWGNEQFF	TGTGCCAGCACCGAATGGGGAAATGAGCAGTTCTTC
TRBV5-1	-	TRBJ2-7	-	CASSSDRNHEQYF	TGCGCCAGCAGCTCAGACAGGAACCACGAGCAGTACTTC
TRBV5-1	-	TRBJ2-7	TRBD2	CASSLYAGGYEQYF	TGCGCCAGCAGCTTGTATGCGGGAGGATACGAGCAGTACTTC
TRBV30	-	TRBJ1-1	-	CAWTQGRGGEAFF	TGTGCCTGGACCCAAGGTAGGGGGGGTGAAGCTTTCTTT
TRBV5-6	-	TRBJ1-2	-	CASSFGGGGDGYTF	TGTGCCAGCAGCTTCGGCGGGGGCGGTGATGGCTACACCTTC
TRBV19	large	TRBJ1-5	TRBD1	CASLPGTGNYQPQHF	TGTGCCAGCCTTCCTGGGACAGGGAATTATCAGCCCCAGCATTTT
TRBV7-6	-	TRBJ2-1	-	CASSAKQAWSSYNEQFF	TGTGCCAGCAGCGCAAAACAGGCTTGGAGCTCCTACAATGAGCAGTTCTTC
TRBV7-2	-	TRBJ2-7	-	CASSLEGGQEQYF	TGTGCCAGCAGCCTAGAGGGCGGTCAAGAGCAGTACTTC
TRBV10-3	-	TRBJ1-1	TRBD1	CAISTGGNTEAFF	TGTGCCATCAGTACAGGGGGGAACACTGAAGCTTTCTTT
TRBV7-3	-	TRBJ2-1	TRBD2	CASSSRAGVWNEQFF	TGTGCCAGCAGCTCTAGAGCGGGAGTATGGAATGAGCAGTTCTTC